A selection of T cell receptor beta chains follows, all from one sample in a study of shared clonotypes between healthy human individuals. Profiled with immunoSEQ multiplex PCR; TCRdb holds only in-frame clones, not every one. The table includes about 2.2 million clones, just over 90% detected once. Sequencing was performed on naive CD8+ T cells from PBMCs. These receptors were collected from a young man in good health. Some clones in this sample may be carry-over from other donors' samples. Both conserved end residues are part of each CDR3. A D gene is named only where the DNA matches it firmly. Clone size appears in some rows only: once, few, many, or a class for an expanded clone.

V gene	J gene	clone size	D gene	CDR3 protein	CDR3 DNA
TRBV19	TRBJ2-6	once	-	CASSIAAGANVLTF	TGTGCCAGTAGTATAGCTGCTGGGGCCAACGTCCTGACTTTC
TRBV28	TRBJ2-5	-	-	CASSPTTGTQYF	TGTGCCAGCAGTCCGACCACCGGGACCCAGTACTTC
TRBV5-6	TRBJ2-7	-	-	CASSFGRSEQYF	TGTGCCAGCAGCTTCGGACGGTCGGAGCAGTACTTC
TRBV11-2	TRBJ2-3	-	-	CASSLDPPGSGSTDTQYF	TGTGCCAGCAGCTTAGACCCCCCGGGGAGCGGTAGCACAGATACGCAGTATTTT
TRBV25-1	TRBJ2-2	-	-	CASSGDAGRTGELFF	TGTGCCAGCAGTGGGGACGCGGGACGAACCGGGGAGCTGTTTTTT
TRBV9	TRBJ1-1	-	-	CASSVAGRTEAFF	TGTGCCAGCAGCGTAGCAGGGCGCACTGAAGCTTTCTTT
TRBV6-1	TRBJ1-6	-	-	CASSEGGALHF	TGTGCCAGCAGTGAAGGGGGAGCCCTCCACTTT
TRBV2	TRBJ1-2	-	-	CASSERDTARGYTF	TGTGCCAGCAGTGAAAGGGACACGGCCCGGGGCTACACCTTC
TRBV6-1	TRBJ2-7	-	-	CASSEAPVNGYEQYF	TGTGCCAGCAGTGAAGCGCCAGTGAATGGCTACGAGCAGTACTTC
TRBV25-1	TRBJ2-7	-	-	CASSEQGRAYEQYF	TGTGCCAGCAGTGAACAGGGCAGGGCCTACGAGCAGTACTTC
TRBV27	TRBJ1-5	-	-	CASSLIGVRGRYQPQHF	TGTGCCAGCAGTTTAATTGGCGTTCGGGGGAGGTATCAGCCCCAGCATTTT
TRBV28	TRBJ1-2	-	-	CASSFRGTLLDYGYTF	TGTGCCAGCAGTTTTCGTGGGACCCTCCTAGACTATGGCTACACCTTC
TRBV4-3	TRBJ2-5	-	-	CASSQGERGQETQYF	TGCGCCAGCAGCCAAGGCGAAAGGGGACAAGAGACCCAGTACTTC
TRBV9	TRBJ1-2	-	-	CASSVGRDRGYTF	TGTGCCAGCAGCGTAGGAAGGGATCGCGGCTACACCTTC
TRBV7-2	TRBJ2-1	-	TRBD1	CASSSPGQGYNEQFF	TGTGCCAGCAGCTCGCCGGGACAGGGATACAATGAGCAGTTCTTC
TRBV5-1	TRBJ2-5	-	TRBD1	CASSLEDRGWETQYF	TGCGCCAGCAGCTTGGAGGACAGGGGGTGGGAGACCCAGTACTTC
TRBV10-3	TRBJ2-7	-	-	CAIRGGLDYEQYF	TGTGCCATCAGGGGGGGCCTGGATTACGAGCAGTACTTC
TRBV27	TRBJ2-7	-	-	CASSSPIRGTRGEQYF	TGTGCCAGCAGTTCTCCGATTAGAGGGACCCGCGGCGAGCAGTACTTC
TRBV7-9	TRBJ1-1	few	-	CASLRDTEAFF	TGTGCCAGCTTGAGGGACACTGAAGCTTTCTTT
TRBV5-1	TRBJ2-5	once	-	CASSFGFGETQYF	TGCGCCAGCAGCTTCGGATTTGGGGAGACCCAGTACTTC
TRBV9	TRBJ1-1	-	-	CASSLGTEAFF	TGTGCCAGCAGCCTCGGCACTGAAGCTTTCTTT
TRBV9	TRBJ1-2	-	-	CASSVDGLYGYTF	TGTGCCAGCAGCGTAGATGGCCTCTATGGCTACACCTTC
TRBV4-2	TRBJ2-7	-	-	CASSQGGTYEQYF	TGTGCCAGCAGCCAAGGGGGAACGTACGAGCAGTACTTC
TRBV27	TRBJ2-7	-	-	CASSITSSYEQYF	TGTGCCAGCAGTATCACTAGCTCCTACGAGCAGTACTTC
TRBV19	TRBJ2-1	-	-	CASSDYRESSYNEQFF	TGTGCCAGTAGTGACTACAGGGAAAGCTCCTACAATGAGCAGTTCTTC
TRBV10-2	TRBJ2-2	-	-	CASRGLQKRTGELFF	TGCGCCAGCCGGGGACTCCAGAAACGCACCGGGGAGCTGTTTTTT
TRBV7-2	TRBJ2-5	-	-	CASSPPARQDLQETQYF	TGTGCCAGCAGCCCCCCGGCGAGGCAGGACTTACAAGAGACCCAGTACTTC
TRBV7-9	TRBJ2-7	-	-	CASSLVDMRQQYF	TGTGCCAGCAGCTTAGTGGACATGCGTCAGCAGTACTTC
TRBV29-1	TRBJ1-2	-	TRBD1	CSVAGGGYGYTF	TGCAGCGTAGCAGGGGGCGGCTATGGCTACACCTTC